This T cell receptor (beta chain) was captured by sequencing in a study of shared clonotypes between healthy human individuals (dated by TCRdb to 2020 to 2021). A note on the overall study: A couple of women and a few men aged 18 to 49 years were included in the cohort. For each donor, CD4 naive and CD4 memory were each given three plates, CD8 naive was given two plates, and CD8 memory was given one plate. To estimate repertoire size and how much clonotypes are shared between individuals, the study performed deep sequencing of blood TCR repertoires from about five healthy adults. To increase sequencing depth and limit assay-specific biases, different laboratories used diverse techniques to prepare libraries and sequence TCR repertoires. Per donor, leukapheresis produced somewhere between about 0.94 and 8.9 billion PBMCs.

Paper-wide results and their limitations: Rarefaction of sorted-subset datasets indicated incomplete sequencing despite the large sequencing depth. Across a handful of donors, around 5% of naive CD4, around 3.5% of naive CD8, approximately 2.5% of memory CD4, and roughly 0.4% of memory CD8 clonotypes were shared. Compared with non-shared clonotypes, clonotypes shared by all four sorted-subset donors had higher generation probabilities. The genetic and exposure-history diversity represented was limited by the small number of donors. Estimated clonotype richness was generally larger for naive than for memory subsets. Only blood was sampled, and tissue TCR repertoires likely differ from those in blood. Pairwise subsampling led to the expectation that sequencing depth would affect the degree of clonotype sharing among donors.

Turning to this clone: The clone's antigen remains unknown. One base away there is no much larger clone; base qualities are not given.

The CDR3 starts with the cysteine, ends with the phenylalanine, and has 11 residues. Solely the CDR3 DNA is kept, with 33 bases framed from the first base. Deletion took 6 bases off V and 7 bases off J, with a span of 9 bases between the germline ends. Sequences PRHDT (CDR1) and FYEKMQ (CDR2) are obtained from the germline V gene (reference sequence). Donors were healthy HIV-negative adults with no recently reported acute infections or vaccinations. Every donor was a Caucasian adult residing in Nashville, Tennessee, USA. CD4+ T cells were enriched through magnetic negative selection, after which naive cells were positively selected on CD45RA and the remaining negative fraction served as the memory subset. After blood collection by leukapheresis, PBMCs were isolated using Ficoll-Histopaque density gradient centrifugation and then cryopreserved in the vapor phase of liquid nitrogen. Analytical flow cytometry was used to check the purity and quantity of every magnetically sorted T cell population. Genomic DNA was isolated from each sorted fraction and quantified by UV absorbance on a Nanodrop 2000c.

TCR CDR3 regions were amplified from genomic DNA by multiplex PCR using the deep immunoSEQ assay. Extracted genomic DNA from each cell subset was distributed evenly across all wells of several immunoSEQ 96-well plates, and each plate was treated as a replicate. For sorted subsets, around 200 ng genomic DNA, equal to approximately 30,000 T cell genomes, was loaded into each replicate PCR. The purified libraries were quantified using a Qubit 3.0 fluorometer, sized with a Bioanalyzer 2100, and then quantified again using the KAPA Library Quantification kit. Each immunoSEQ 96-well plate was sequenced on its own single-read 150-cycle Illumina NextSeq 550 flow cell. The paper's processing steps were these. Because the immunoSEQ output included only junctional sequences and no quality scores, the filtering could not be the same as the filtering used for full-length reads. To assign V/J genes and CDR3, sequences were annotated against IMGT germline references using PyIR, a Python wrapper for IgBLAST v1.9. Any read was removed if the V/J assignment was weak (E-value above 1e-6), the CDR3 was missing, or the read contained stop codons, out-of-frame junctions, or ambiguous translated residues. V3J clonotypes were defined as sequences sharing an identical inferred V gene, J gene, and CDR3 amino acid sequence. The percentage overlap between two repertoires was calculated by dividing the number of shared unique clonotypes by the size of the smaller repertoire. Richness of each repertoire was evaluated using RTK rarefaction, the Chao1 estimator, and Recon v2.1 estimates of unobserved clonotypes. OLGA was used to compute generation probabilities for all TCRbeta clonotypes that the gDNA method yielded from a handful of donors. TCRdb's version of the immuneACCESS table is confined to in-frame rearrangements and falls short of the full clone set. An unresolved V gene accounts for under half of the shortfall where checked; the remainder is of unknown origin. For V, J and clone size, that table is used; D and trimming come from the DNA. The sample contains some 660,000 clones, about three quarters of them found a single time. The top ten clones comprise around 2% of the sample.

Recombination connected TRBV13 to TRBJ1-2; TRBD1 is perhaps the D gene, given 5 matching bases. Sequences were obtained from memory CD4+ T cells sorted from blood. The cell subset or site label corresponds to: CD45RA-negative fraction. This TCR came from a woman aged 25-40 years in good health. The nucleotide sequence is TGTGCCAGCAGTTCAGGGATTGGCTACACCTTC. This codes for CASSSGIGYTF.